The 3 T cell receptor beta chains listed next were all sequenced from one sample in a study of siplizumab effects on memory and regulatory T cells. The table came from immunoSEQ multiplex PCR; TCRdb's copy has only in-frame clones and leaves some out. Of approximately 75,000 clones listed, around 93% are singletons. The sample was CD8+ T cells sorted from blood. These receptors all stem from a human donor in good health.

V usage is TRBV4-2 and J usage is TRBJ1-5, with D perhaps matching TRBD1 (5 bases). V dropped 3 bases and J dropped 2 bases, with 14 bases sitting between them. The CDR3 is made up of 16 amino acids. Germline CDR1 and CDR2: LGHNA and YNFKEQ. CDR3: CASSHVLGGGNQPQHF. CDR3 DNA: TGTGCCAGCAGCCATGTCTTAGGAGGGGGCAATCAGCCCCAGCATTTT.

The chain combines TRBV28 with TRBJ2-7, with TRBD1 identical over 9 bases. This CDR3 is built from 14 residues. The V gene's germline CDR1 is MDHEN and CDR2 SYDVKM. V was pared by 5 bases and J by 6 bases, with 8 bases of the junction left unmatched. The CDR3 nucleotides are TGTGCCAGCAGTATCACCGGGACAGGGACCGAGCAGTACTTC. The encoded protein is CASSITGTGTEQYF.

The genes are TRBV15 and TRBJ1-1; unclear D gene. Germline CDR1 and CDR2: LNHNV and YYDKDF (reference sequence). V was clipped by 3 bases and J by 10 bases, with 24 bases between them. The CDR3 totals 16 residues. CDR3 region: CATSSEIHDGGLGAFF. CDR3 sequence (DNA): TGTGCCACCAGCAGCGAAATCCATGACGGAGGTTTGGGAGCTTTCTTT.